This T cell receptor beta chain derives from a study of T cell responses to AZD1222 COVID-19 vaccine. Background on the study: Samples with a second dose at about 4 or about 12 weeks were pooled together.

In regard to this clone: Its antigen is as yet unknown.

Here immunoSEQ multiplex PCR was the method, and the copy in TCRdb shows in-frame clones only, minus some. The sample shows 100,000 to 150,000 clones, roughly 90% of them seen only once. The CDR3 is 17 amino acids. Looked up from germline, CDR1 is LNHNV and CDR2 is YYDKDF (reference sequence). V was trimmed by 0 bases and J by 5 bases, leaving 19 bases between them. Study conclusions and caveats: There were mostly white British donors and more females than males, and clonal diversity was possibly underestimated. Vaccine-associated CD4 TCRs spanned spike, dominant at 160-218 and 743-854. Increases in Spike-specific TCR breadth and depth were seen after two AZD1222 doses.

V is TRBV15 and J is TRBJ1-2; the D gene is possibly TRBD1 (6 bases). This receptor was obtained from an adult in good health. Sequences were derived from peripheral blood, sampled on day 0 of AZD1222 vaccination. CDR3 bases: TGTGCCACCAGCAGAGATTGGGCTTCAGGGGAGGGTTATGGCTACACCTTC. Amino acids: CATSRDWASGEGYGYTF.